The next 24 T cell receptor beta chains were all read from a single sample in a study of shared clonotypes between healthy human individuals. Sequencing used immunoSEQ multiplex PCR; TCRdb keeps in-frame clones, though not all of them. The sample holds about 2.2 million clones; 93% are singletons and the top ten take under 2%. Positive CCR7 selection of CD45RO-negative cells yielded the naive CD8 cells, and terminally differentiated effector memory CD45RA+ cells were excluded. What was sequenced was naive CD8+ T cells from PBMCs. Receptors were obtained from a man in his late teens or twenties in good health. Some clones in this sample may be carry-over from other donors' samples.

This clone was found once. The rearrangement uses TRBV30 and TRBJ2-1, with D uncertain. This CDR3 has 12 amino acids. Trimming left V 3 bases short and J 3 bases short, with 6 bases between. Germline loops: CDR1 GTSNPN, CDR2 SVGIG (reference sequence). The CDR3 here is CAWRVVYNEQFF. CDR3 DNA sequence: TGTGCCTGGAGGGTGGTCTACAATGAGCAGTTCTTC.

This chain uses TRBV27 with TRBJ2-2, with TRBD2 as a possible D gene (6 bases). This CDR3 contains 15 residues. CDR1 is MNHEY and CDR2 is SMNVEV in the germline V gene (reference sequence). V was shortened by 4 bases and J by 1 base, with 10 bases between the two germline ends. CDR3 amino acids: CASSSLALNTGELFF. The CDR3 bases are TGTGCCAGCAGTTCTCTAGCGCTGAACACCGGGGAGCTGTTTTTT.

The rearrangement joins TRBV9 to TRBJ2-1; D is tentatively TRBD1 or TRBD2 (6 bases each). Germline values: CDR1 SGDLS, CDR2 YYNGEE. The ends were cut back, 6 bases at V and 7 bases at J, with 17 bases in the middle. CDR3 length: 14 residues. CDR3 bases: TGTGCCAGCAATCTAGGGGGAGGAGGGAATGAGCAGTTCTTC. Translated, it gives CASNLGGGGNEQFF.

The chain has TRBV9 and TRBJ2-5, with D possibly matching TRBD2 (7 bases). Between the trimmed V and J ends, which lost 3 bases and 5 bases, there was a span of 14 bases. The CDR3 is 14 amino acids. The germline CDR1 and CDR2 sequences are SGDLS and YYNGEE. CDR3 sequence (DNA): TGTGCCAGCAGCGACAGGGAGGGATTGGAGACCCAGTACTTC. Amino acids: CASSDREGLETQYF.

The V call is TRBV11-3, the J call TRBJ2-2, with 7 positions matching TRBD2. The ends lost 1 base at V and 0 bases at J; junction bases unmatched: 8. Germline V CDR1 and CDR2: SGHNT, YENEEA. The CDR3 is 18 residues long. The CDR3 region has the DNA TGTGCCAGCAGCTTAGGATCGTATCGGGAGGCGAACACCGGGGAGCTGTTTTTT. Amino acids: CASSLGSYREANTGELFF.

CDR3 DNA sequence: TGTGCCAGCAGCGAATCGGCGTGGGGCAATCAGCCCCAGCATTTT. Its protein is CASSESAWGNQPQHF. The rearrangement joins TRBV27 to TRBJ1-5; D not certain. The CDR3 runs to 15 residues. Germline-derived CDR1 and CDR2 are MNHEY and SMNVEV (reference sequence). Trimming stripped 6 bases from V and 2 bases from J, with 14 bases between.

This chain uses TRBV11-2 with TRBJ2-7, with unresolved D. The germline V gene has CDR1 SGHAT and CDR2 FQNNGV. The ends were cut back, 5 bases at V and 3 bases at J, with 14 bases in the middle. The CDR3 consists of 14 residues. The CDR3 DNA reads TGTGCCAGCAGCCTACACCCCCTAAACTACGAGCAGTACTTC. It codes for CASSLHPLNYEQYF.

The chain combines TRBV28 with TRBJ2-3; D unresolved. The germline CDR1 and CDR2 sequences are MDHEN and SYDVKM. V lost 1 base and J lost 2, with 1 base in between. CDR3 length equals 12 residues. The CDR3 reads CASSLYTDTQYF. The CDR3 DNA reads as TGTGCCAGCAGTTTATACACAGATACGCAGTATTTT.

As concerns this clone: This sample also contains other DNA sequences that code for the same CDR3. This chain joins TRBV7-9 and TRBJ1-1; perhaps TRBD1 as D (6 bases). CDR3 length: 15 residues. With 7 bases removed from V and 1 base from J, the gap between germline ends came to 16 bases. From germline, CDR1 is SEHNR and CDR2 FQNEAQ (reference sequence). The CDR3 loop is CASTPGGGKNTEAFF. Written as DNA, the CDR3 is TGTGCCAGCACCCCCGGGGGGGGCAAGAACACTGAAGCTTTCTTT.

This chain links TRBV29-1 with TRBJ2-7, with unresolved D. CDR1 SQVTM and CDR2 ANQGSEA come from the germline V gene. Trimming left V 4 bases short and J 1 base short, with 17 bases between. This CDR3 contains 15 residues. Here the CDR3 DNA reads TGCAGCGTTGTTTCCGTAGGCCTGGTATCCTACGAGCAGTACTTC. This codes for CSVVSVGLVSYEQYF.

This clone was recorded once. The chain combines TRBV28 with TRBJ2-1, with D tentatively TRBD1 or TRBD2 (5 bases each). The CDR3 is made up of 17 amino acids. Germline values: CDR1 MDHEN, CDR2 SYDVKM. V was pared by 6 bases and J by 6 bases, with 24 bases between. The CDR3 here is CASSSGTESPAANEQFF. The CDR3 DNA is TGTGCCAGCAGCTCCGGGACGGAGTCCCCCGCCGCCAATGAGCAGTTCTTC.

The V call is TRBV9, the J call TRBJ2-5; a weak D match, TRBD1 (5 bases). The germline gives CDR1 SGDLS, CDR2 YYNGEE. There are 17 residues in the CDR3. The germline V and J ends were trimmed by 3 bases and 0 bases, with 18 bases remaining between them. DNA for the CDR3: TGTGCCAGCAGCGCCTTCCAGGGCGGAGAGTACCAAGAGACCCAGTACTTC. This translates into CASSAFQGGEYQETQYF. The full variable domain, rest sourced from reference TRBV9 and TRBJ2-5, is DSGVTQTPKHLITATGQRVTLRCSPRSGDLSVYWYQQSLDQGLQFLIQYYNGEERAKGNILERFSAQQFPDLHSELNLSSLELGDSALYFCASSAFQGGEYQETQYFGPGTRLLVL.

V gene TRBV7-2 combines with J gene TRBJ2-1; TRBD1 aligns across 9 bases. The V gene's germline CDR1 is SGHTA and CDR2 FQGNSA. The trim removed 1 base at V and 7 bases at J, leaving 2 bases unmatched. CDR3 length: 14 amino acids. CDR3 region: CASSLVTGGNEQFF. The DNA for the CDR3 is TGTGCCAGCAGCTTAGTGACAGGGGGAAATGAGCAGTTCTTC.

The chain couples TRBV27 to TRBJ2-3; TRBD1 aligns across 9 bases. The V segment lost 4 bases and the J segment 0 bases; nucleotides outside the gene matches: 5. This CDR3 region has 16 residues. Germline CDR1 and CDR2: MNHEY and SMNVEV (reference sequence). CDR3 bases: TGTGCCAGCAGTTGGGACAGGGACAGAAGCACAGATACGCAGTATTTT. Its translation: CASSWDRDRSTDTQYF.

This chain joins TRBV11-2 and TRBJ2-1; possible D gene TRBD2, 6 bases. This CDR3 has 17 residues. Germline CDR1 reads SGHAT; CDR2 reads FQNNGV. Trimming left V 6 bases short and J 10 bases short, with 28 bases between. Here the CDR3 DNA reads TGTGCCAGCAGTAAACTTAGGCGGGGCCTGCCCGGGGCCGAGCAGTTCTTC. This encodes CASSKLRRGLPGAEQFF.

The genes are TRBV27 and TRBJ1-1; D possibly corresponds to TRBD1 (5 bases). The V end was cut by 2 bases, the J end by 8 bases, with 12 bases between. CDR1 and CDR2 (germline): MNHEY, SMNVEV (reference sequence). There are 13 residues in the CDR3. Written as DNA, the CDR3 is TGTGCCAGCAGTTTAGGGCGGGGGAACGAAGCTTTCTTT. This sequence encodes CASSLGRGNEAFF.

The chain employs TRBV29-1 and TRBJ2-5, with TRBD1 identical over 11 bases. The DNA end favors TRBJ2-7, so the J call may be wrong. The CDR3 totals 13 residues. Germline CDR1 SQVTM, CDR2 ANQGSEA. The CDR3: CSGRTGGGYEQYF. CDR3 nucleotides: TGCAGCGGTCGGACAGGGGGCGGATACGAGCAGTACTTC.

This chain connects TRBV27 to TRBJ1-5; no firm D call. CDR3 size: 13 residues. V lost 8 bases and J 2 bases, leaving 10 bases between the germline ends. Germline assignment: CDR1 MNHEY and CDR2 SMNVEV (reference sequence). CDR3 sequence reads: CASRLEGNQPQHF. The CDR3 DNA sequence: TGTGCCAGCCGTCTTGAGGGCAATCAGCCCCAGCATTTT.

As to this clone: This sample includes further DNA sequences coding for the same CDR3. The chain links TRBV6-5 to TRBJ1-1; D is perhaps TRBD1 (5 bases). V was shortened by 2 bases and J by 1 base, with 8 bases between the two germline ends. CDR1 is MNHEY and CDR2 is SVGAGI in the germline V gene. The CDR3 is made up of 14 amino acids. CDR3 in amino acids: CASSYAGGNTEAFF. CDR3 coding DNA: TGTGCCAGCAGTTACGCGGGGGGGAACACTGAAGCTTTCTTT.

The genes are TRBV7-9 and TRBJ2-2, with D perhaps TRBD1 or TRBD2 (7 bases each). Germline assignment: CDR1 SEHNR and CDR2 FQNEAQ (reference sequence). Trimming removed 5 bases from V and 7 bases from J, with 20 bases in between. This CDR3 comprises 16 residues. DNA for the CDR3: TGTGCCAGCAGCGGAAAAGCGACAGGGAGGGTCGGGGAGCTGTTTTTT. Translated: CASSGKATGRVGELFF.

This chain links TRBV28 with TRBJ2-3; D is ambiguous. Germline assignment: CDR1 MDHEN and CDR2 SYDVKM. The ends were cut back, 3 bases at V and 2 bases at J, with 15 bases in the middle. The CDR3 is 16 residues long. CDR3: CASSFSKTDYTDTQYF. CDR3 bases: TGTGCCAGCAGTTTTTCAAAGACGGATTACACAGATACGCAGTATTTT.

The rearrangement joins TRBV9 to TRBJ2-5, with 8 bases identical to TRBD2. With 4 bases clipped from V and 3 bases from J, the junction kept 8 bases outside the gene matches. This CDR3 spans 15 amino acids. Germline loops: CDR1 SGDLS, CDR2 YYNGEE. The CDR3, as DNA: TGTGCCAGCAGCCTACAAACTAGCGGAAAAGAGACCCAGTACTTC. The encoded protein is CASSLQTSGKETQYF.

The chain couples TRBV27 to TRBJ2-7; a possible D gene is TRBD1 (6 bases). The V gene lost 8 bases and the J gene lost 3 bases, with 17 bases spanning the gap. This CDR3 has 14 amino acids. Germline V gene lookup returns CDR1 MNHEY and CDR2 SMNVEV (reference sequence). This chain's CDR3 is CASGLKGVVYEQYF. For the CDR3, the DNA is TGTGCCAGCGGGCTGAAGGGGGTGGTCTACGAGCAGTACTTC.

This clone showed up just once. This chain uses TRBV4-1 with TRBJ1-5, with 7 positions matching TRBD1. This CDR3 is 15 amino acids long. Germline CDR1 MGHRA, CDR2 YSYEKL. V shed 1 base and J 6 bases; nucleotides not matched to a gene: 6. The CDR3 loop reads CASSQVDRETQPQHF. The CDR3, as DNA: TGCGCCAGCAGCCAAGTCGACAGGGAGACTCAGCCCCAGCATTTT.